The 9 T cell receptor beta chains below come from one sample, sequenced in a study of cytomegalovirus exposure and HLA in healthy donors. Amplification used 60 Vbeta primers and 13 Jbeta primers. The method was immunoSEQ multiplex PCR; TCRdb's version includes in-frame clones alone and lacks a portion of them. The sample has 150,000 to 200,000 clones; approximately 85% are singletons. What was sequenced was PBMCs. The receptors stem from a girl aged 10-17 years in good health and CMV-seropositive.

The chain carries TRBV2 and TRBJ1-2; 7 nucleotides align to TRBD1. Per the germline V gene, CDR1 is SNHLY and CDR2 is FYNNEI. The CDR3 contains 15 residues. Germline trimming cut 6 bases from V and 4 bases from J; bases unmatched to any gene: 11. CDR3 DNA: TGTGCCAGCAGGCCTCAAGGGGGCGCGAGCTATGGCTACACCTTC. Protein product: CASRPQGGASYGYTF.

This chain uses TRBV11-3 with TRBJ1-5; the D gene is possibly TRBD1 (5 bases). Deletions cut 1 base from V and 2 bases from J, with 12 bases between. Germline CDR1 reads SGHNT; CDR2 reads YENEEA. The CDR3 has 16 amino acids. CDR3 loop: CASSLGFSQGNQPQHF. DNA of the CDR3: TGTGCCAGCAGCTTAGGATTTTCACAGGGCAATCAGCCCCAGCATTTT.

The CDR3 here is CASSFAAPELFF. CDR3 sequence (DNA): TGTGCCAGCAGCTTCGCGGCTCCTGAACTGTTTTTT. The chain recombines TRBV7-9 with TRBJ1-4; D ambiguous. The CDR3 length is 12 residues. The germline gives CDR1 SEHNR, CDR2 FQNEAQ (reference sequence). V was clipped by 3 bases and J by 12 bases, with 11 bases between them.

Concerning this clone itself: Other DNA sequences in this sample translate to the same CDR3. This chain joins TRBV6-5 and TRBJ1-1; D not resolved. CDR1 is MNHEY, CDR2 SVGAGI, per germline. V was shortened by 6 bases and J by 6 bases, with 14 bases between the two germline ends. CDR3 size: 13 residues. The CDR3 nucleotides are TGTGCCAGCAGGGGCACTTGGGAGTCTGAAGCTTTCTTT. This sequence encodes CASRGTWESEAFF.

The chain is built from TRBV10-3 and TRBJ2-5; TRBD2 matches at 13 bases. Germline trimming cut 4 bases from V and 2 bases from J; bases unmatched to any gene: 10. The CDR3 is 18 amino acids. CDR1 is ENHRY and CDR2 is SYGVKD in the germline V gene. The CDR3 sequence: CAISGTSGGGHRQETQYF. DNA for the CDR3: TGTGCCATCAGTGGGACTAGCGGGGGAGGACATCGACAAGAGACCCAGTACTTC.

This clone was recorded once. V gene TRBV18 combines with J gene TRBJ1-5; 8 nucleotides align to TRBD1. The CDR3 runs 14 residues. After removal of 4 bases from V and 4 bases from J, the junction contained 3 bases not matched to a gene. Germline V CDR1 and CDR2: KGHSH, LQKENI. DNA of the CDR3: TGTGCCAGCTCACGGGGGACAGGAAATCAGCCCCAGCATTTT. Its translation: CASSRGTGNQPQHF.

The CDR3 loop is CASSQGAGEDYGYTF. CDR3 sequence (DNA): TGCGCCAGCAGCCAAGGGGCAGGGGAAGACTATGGCTACACCTTC. The rearrangement joins TRBV4-1 to TRBJ1-2, with D possibly TRBD1 on 6 matching bases. This CDR3 spans 15 amino acids. Trimming took 1 base from V and 3 from J, leaving 12 bases between them. Germline loops: CDR1 MGHRA, CDR2 YSYEKL.

The chain is built from TRBV6-1 and TRBJ2-7; 13 nucleotides line up with TRBD2. The CDR3 runs 15 residues. V lost 6 bases, J lost 5 bases, and 7 bases stayed unmatched. Germline-derived CDR1 and CDR2 are MNHNS and SASEGT. DNA of the CDR3: TGTGCCAGCAGGAAACTAGCGGGGGGGATGAACGAGCAGTACTTC. As protein: CASRKLAGGMNEQYF.

V usage is TRBV18 and J usage is TRBJ2-7; 13 bases match TRBD2. Per the germline V gene, CDR1 is KGHSH and CDR2 is LQKENI. After removal of 1 base from V and 5 bases from J, the junction contained 5 bases not matched to a gene. This CDR3 spans 16 amino acids. The CDR3 here is CASSPQLAGGWNEQYF. The CDR3 DNA reads TGTGCCAGCTCACCACAACTAGCGGGGGGGTGGAACGAGCAGTACTTC.